Listed here are 10 T cell receptor beta chains from one sample, sequenced in a study of blood T cell repertoires in COVID-19 (dated by TCRdb to the early 2020s). Receptor libraries were prepared by the immunoSEQ multiplex PCR assay. Entries here come from immuneACCESS through TCRdb and include only in-frame sequences with V and J called. Some clones fail to appear in such tables; in the studies checked, an unresolved V gene covers under half of the shortfall, and the cause of the remainder is unknown. The sample has over 80,000 clones on record, approximately 91% of them singletons. 1.5% to 2% of the sample is taken by the ten largest. Specimen: peripheral blood. The receptors derive from a man aged 55 to 70 with acute or convalescent COVID-19.

This clone was detected only once. The chain is built from TRBV3-1 (or the pseudogene TRBV3-2) and TRBJ2-2, with D tentatively TRBD2 (5 bases). The germline V gene has CDR1 LGHDT and CDR2 YNNKEL (reference sequence). CDR3 length: 17 amino acids. The V end was cut by 0 bases, the J end by 3 bases, with 14 bases between. CDR3 amino acids: CASSQDGGYEDTGELFF. The CDR3 DNA sequence: TGTGCCAGCAGCCAAGATGGAGGATACGAGGACACCGGGGAGCTGTTTTTT.

The CDR3: CASTRDRGLGEAFF. The CDR3 DNA follows: TGTGCCAGCACCCGGGACAGGGGGCTCGGTGAAGCTTTCTTT. The rearrangement uses TRBV5-5 and TRBJ1-1; 12 bases are a match to TRBD1. The germline V gene has CDR1 SGHKS and CDR2 YYEKEE (reference sequence). The CDR3 sequence is 14 residues long. With V trimmed by 6 bases and J by 7 bases, 7 bases remained unmatched.

V and J are TRBV6-5 and TRBJ2-1; 7 nucleotides align to TRBD2. The CDR3 is 13 residues long. Germline V gene lookup returns CDR1 MNHEY and CDR2 SVGAGI. After removal of 6 bases from V and 6 bases from J, the junction contained 5 bases not matched to a gene. The CDR3 loop is CASSAGAGNEQFF. For the CDR3, the DNA is TGTGCCAGCAGCGCGGGAGCGGGCAATGAGCAGTTCTTC.

This chain joins TRBV19 and TRBJ2-3, with TRBD2 matching over 8 bases. The CDR3 contains 15 residues. Germline values: CDR1 LNHDA, CDR2 SQIVND (reference sequence). The ends lost 11 bases at V and 8 bases at J; junction bases unmatched: 18. CDR3 amino acids: CASMAVREGRSTQYF. The CDR3 nucleotides read TGTGCCTCAATGGCCGTACGGGAGGGCCGGAGTACGCAGTATTTT.

This clone appeared a few times. This chain's CDR3 is CSATTDSGSADTQYF. The CDR3 DNA reads TGCAGCGCTACCACGGATAGCGGGAGCGCAGATACGCAGTATTTT. The chain employs TRBV29-1 and TRBJ2-3; TRBD2 matches 9 bases. Per the germline V gene, CDR1 is SQVTM and CDR2 is ANQGSEA. CDR3 length equals 15 residues. Unmatched junction bases numbered 12, after V lost 7 bases and J lost 4 bases.

This chain uses TRBV6-1 with TRBJ2-7; D is uncertain. Trimming removed 2 bases at V and 2 bases at J, with 7 bases between. Germline V gives CDR1 MNHNS, CDR2 SASEGT. CDR3 length: 13 amino acids. CDR3 residues: CASSESQAYEQYF. In nucleotides, the CDR3 is TGTGCCAGCAGTGAAAGCCAGGCCTACGAGCAGTACTTC.

The chain employs TRBV6-2 or TRBV6-3 and TRBJ2-3; 12 bases agree with TRBD2. The CDR3 totals 17 residues. Germline loops: CDR1 MNHEY, CDR2 SVGEGT. Germline trimming cut 2 bases from V and 1 base from J; bases unmatched to any gene: 4. CDR3 protein: CASSYPTSGRGTDTQYF. The CDR3 DNA follows: TGTGCCAGCAGTTACCCGACTAGCGGGAGAGGCACAGATACGCAGTATTTT.

The chain couples TRBV19 to TRBJ2-3, with 13 nucleotides matching TRBD2. V shed 4 bases and J 5 bases; nucleotides not matched to a gene: 6. This CDR3 is built from 16 residues. Looked up from germline, CDR1 is LNHDA and CDR2 is SQIVND (reference sequence). The CDR3 region is CASSTRLAGGGDTQYF. The CDR3, as DNA: TGTGCCAGTAGTACTAGACTAGCGGGAGGTGGAGATACGCAGTATTTT.

The chain is built from TRBV6-2 or TRBV6-3 and TRBJ2-7, with TRBD2 matching over 7 bases. Trimming at V came to 6 bases and at J to 3 bases, leaving 8 bases not matched to a gene. Germline CDR1 reads MNHEY; CDR2 reads SVGEGT. The CDR3 has 14 residues. CDR3 in amino acids: CASSLFGGSYEQYF. As DNA, the CDR3 is TGTGCCAGCAGCCTCTTCGGCGGGAGCTACGAGCAGTACTTC.

CDR3 sequence reads: CASSRTGTSGFLPSTDTQYF. The CDR3 DNA sequence: TGTGCCAGCAGCAGAACCGGGACTAGCGGATTTCTCCCTAGCACAGATACGCAGTATTTT. The rearrangement links TRBV3-1 (or the pseudogene TRBV3-2) to TRBJ2-3, with 11 bases aligning to TRBD2. The CDR3 contains 20 residues. Trimming took 5 bases from V and 0 from J; bases not matched to a gene: 16. The germline V gene has CDR1 LGHDT and CDR2 YNNKEL (reference sequence).